The 4 T cell receptor beta chains reported below all come from one sample, sequenced in a study of blood T cell repertoires in COVID-19. Only in-frame clones appear in the TCRdb table, and some are missing; sequencing was by immunoSEQ multiplex PCR. The sample carries 350,000 or so clones, almost 90% recorded once. The specimen was peripheral blood. The receptors were sampled from a young man with active or convalescent COVID-19.

The chain is built from TRBV7-2 and TRBJ2-5; TRBD1 matches at 10 bases. Trimming at V came to 6 bases and at J to 2 bases, leaving 6 bases not matched to a gene. In germline, CDR1 is SGHTA, CDR2 FQGNSA. This CDR3 is 15 amino acids long. In DNA form, the CDR3 reads TGTGCCAGCAGGAGGGACAGGGGAGGGCAAGAGACCCAGTACTTC. This gives the protein CASRRDRGGQETQYF.

DNA of the CDR3: TGTGCCAGCAGCCCACGGAGGACAGGGGGTAGAACGAACACCGGGGAGCTGTTTTTT. Translating it yields CASSPRRTGGRTNTGELFF. The rearrangement uses TRBV9 and TRBJ2-2; 10 nucleotides agree with TRBD1. This CDR3 is 19 amino acids long. With V trimmed by 4 bases and J by 0 bases, 12 bases remained unmatched. Germline CDR1 and CDR2: SGDLS and YYNGEE.

Ten or more counts support this clone. V usage is TRBV7-8 and J usage is TRBJ2-7; the D is unclear. The germline V and J ends were trimmed by 3 bases and 2 bases, with 11 bases remaining between them. This CDR3 has 14 amino acids. Germline V gene sequence: CDR1 SGHVS, CDR2 FQNEAQ. CDR3 bases: TGTGCCAGCAGCTTTGGTCCAGGAACCTACGAGCAGTACTTC. The encoded protein is CASSFGPGTYEQYF.

Notes on this clone: Other DNA sequences in the sample encode the same CDR3. The chain uses TRBV19 and TRBJ1-1, with 7 nucleotides matching TRBD1. The ends lost 1 base at V and 1 base at J; junction bases unmatched: 0. CDR1 and CDR2 from the germline V gene are LNHDA and SQIVND (reference sequence). The CDR3 spans 14 residues. The chain's CDR3 is CASSIGQGNTEAFF. In nucleotides, the CDR3 is TGTGCCAGTAGTATAGGACAGGGGAACACTGAAGCTTTCTTT. The full variable domain, completed using reference TRBV19 and TRBJ1-1, is DGGITQSPKYLFRKEGQNVTLSCEQNLNHDAMYWYRQDPGQGLRLIYYSQIVNDFQKGDIAEGYSVSREKKESFPLTVTSAQKNPTAFYLCASSIGQGNTEAFFGQGTRLTVV.